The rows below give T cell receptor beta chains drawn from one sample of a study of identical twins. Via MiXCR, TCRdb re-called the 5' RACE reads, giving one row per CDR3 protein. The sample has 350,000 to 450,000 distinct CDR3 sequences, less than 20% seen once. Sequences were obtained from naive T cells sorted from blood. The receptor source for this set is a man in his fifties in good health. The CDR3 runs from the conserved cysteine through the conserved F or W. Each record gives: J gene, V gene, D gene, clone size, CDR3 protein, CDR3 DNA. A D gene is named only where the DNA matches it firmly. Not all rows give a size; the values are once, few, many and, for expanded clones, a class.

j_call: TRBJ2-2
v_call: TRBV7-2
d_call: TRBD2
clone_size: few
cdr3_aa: CASSLDGGAVIGELFF
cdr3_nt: TGTGCCAGCAGCTTAGACGGGGGGGCCGTAATCGGGGAGCTGTTTTTT

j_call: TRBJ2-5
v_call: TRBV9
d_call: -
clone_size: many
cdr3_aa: CASSVGAGVIQETQYF
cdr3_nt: TGTGCCAGCAGCGTAGGAGCAGGGGTGATCCAAGAGACCCAGTACTTC

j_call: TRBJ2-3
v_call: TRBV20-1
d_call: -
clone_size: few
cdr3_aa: CSAGALSGDTDTQYF
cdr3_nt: TGCAGTGCTGGCGCCCTATCCGGAGACACAGATACGCAGTATTTT

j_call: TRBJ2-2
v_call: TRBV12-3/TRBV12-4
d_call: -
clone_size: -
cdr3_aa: CASSAGHTGELFF
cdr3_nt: TGTGCCAGCAGTGCCGGGCACACCGGGGAGCTGTTTTTT

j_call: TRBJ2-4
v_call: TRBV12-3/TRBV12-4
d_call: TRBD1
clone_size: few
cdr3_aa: CASRTGENIQYF
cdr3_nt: TGTGCCAGCAGGACAGGGGAAAACATTCAGTACTTC

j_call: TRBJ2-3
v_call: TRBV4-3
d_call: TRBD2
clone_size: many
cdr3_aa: CASSRLAGGDTQYF
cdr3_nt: TGCGCCAGCAGTCGACTAGCGGGAGGAGATACGCAGTATTTT

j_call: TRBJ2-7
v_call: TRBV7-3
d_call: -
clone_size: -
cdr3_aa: CASSSGTIFPYEQYF
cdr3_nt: TGTGCCAGCAGCTCCGGGACCATTTTTCCCTACGAGCAGTACTTC

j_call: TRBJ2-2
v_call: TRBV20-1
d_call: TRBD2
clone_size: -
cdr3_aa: CSALHSGRGITGELFF
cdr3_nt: TGCAGTGCTCTCCATAGCGGGAGGGGTATCACCGGGGAGCTGTTTTTT

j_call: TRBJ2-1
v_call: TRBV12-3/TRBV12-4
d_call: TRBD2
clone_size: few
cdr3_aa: CASSPVAGATTGEQFF
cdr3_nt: TGTGCCAGCAGTCCGGTAGCGGGAGCCACAACGGGTGAGCAGTTCTTC

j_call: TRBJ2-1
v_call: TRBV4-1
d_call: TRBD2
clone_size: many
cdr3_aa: CASSQEPAGGYNEQFF
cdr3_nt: TGCGCCAGCAGCCAAGAACCAGCGGGGGGCTACAATGAGCAGTTCTTC

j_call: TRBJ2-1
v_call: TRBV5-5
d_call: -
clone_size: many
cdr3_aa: CASHRGTYSYNEQFF
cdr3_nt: TGTGCCAGTCACCGCGGGACTTACTCCTACAATGAGCAGTTCTTC

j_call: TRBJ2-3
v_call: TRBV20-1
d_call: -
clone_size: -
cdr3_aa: CSAYGTLKSTDTQYF
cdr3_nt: TGCAGTGCTTACGGGACACTTAAGAGCACAGATACGCAGTATTTT

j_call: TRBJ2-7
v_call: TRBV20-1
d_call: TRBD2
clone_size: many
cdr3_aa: CSARSSGSPDEQYF
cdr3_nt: TGCAGTGCTAGATCTAGCGGGAGTCCGGACGAGCAGTACTTC

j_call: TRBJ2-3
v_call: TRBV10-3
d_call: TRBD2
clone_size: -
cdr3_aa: CAIRKLAGGTGLTDTQYF
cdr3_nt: TGTGCCATCAGAAAACTAGCGGGGGGGACCGGCCTCACAGATACGCAGTATTTT

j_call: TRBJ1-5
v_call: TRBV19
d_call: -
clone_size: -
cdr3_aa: CASRERPGGHSNQPQHF
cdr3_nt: TGTGCCAGTAGGGAGAGGCCGGGAGGCCATAGCAATCAGCCCCAGCATTTT

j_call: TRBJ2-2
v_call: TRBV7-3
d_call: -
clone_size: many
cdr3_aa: CASRLGQNTGELFF
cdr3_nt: TGTGCCAGCAGATTAGGACAGAACACCGGGGAGCTGTTTTTT

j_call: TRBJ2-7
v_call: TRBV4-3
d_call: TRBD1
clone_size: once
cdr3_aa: CASSQETGASHEQYF
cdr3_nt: TGCGCCAGCAGCCAAGAGACAGGGGCCTCCCACGAGCAGTACTTC

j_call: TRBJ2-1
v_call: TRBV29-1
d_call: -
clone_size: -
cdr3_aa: CSVASSYNEQFF
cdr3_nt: TGCAGCGTTGCAAGTTCCTACAATGAGCAGTTCTTC

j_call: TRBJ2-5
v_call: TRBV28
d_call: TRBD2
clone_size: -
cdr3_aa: CASTRIAGDGETQYF
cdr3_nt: TGTGCCAGCACCCGAATAGCGGGAGACGGGGAGACCCAGTACTTC

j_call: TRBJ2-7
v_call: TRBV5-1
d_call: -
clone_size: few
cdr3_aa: CASSPTSASSEQYF
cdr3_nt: TGCGCCAGCAGCCCCACCAGTGCTAGCTCCGAGCAGTACTTC

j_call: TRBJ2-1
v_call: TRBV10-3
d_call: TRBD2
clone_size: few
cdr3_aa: CAMSLAGGDHEQFF
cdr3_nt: TGTGCCATGTCTCTAGCGGGGGGGGACCATGAGCAGTTCTTC

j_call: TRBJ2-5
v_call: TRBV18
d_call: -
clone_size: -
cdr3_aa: CASSLISGGQETQYF
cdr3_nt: TGTGCCAGCTCACTGATTAGCGGCGGACAAGAGACCCAGTACTTC

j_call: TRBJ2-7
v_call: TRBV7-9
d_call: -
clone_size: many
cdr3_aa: CASSHDRGFEQYF
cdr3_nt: TGTGCCAGCAGCCACGACCGGGGATTCGAGCAGTACTTC

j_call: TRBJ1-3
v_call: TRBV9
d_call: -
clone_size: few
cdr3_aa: CASSVGVSGNTIYF
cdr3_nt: TGTGCCAGCAGCGTAGGGGTTTCTGGAAACACCATATATTTT

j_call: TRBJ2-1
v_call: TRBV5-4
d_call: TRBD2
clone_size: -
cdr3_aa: CASSLASGATYNEQFF
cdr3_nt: TGTGCCAGCAGCTTGGCTAGCGGGGCGACCTACAATGAGCAGTTCTTC

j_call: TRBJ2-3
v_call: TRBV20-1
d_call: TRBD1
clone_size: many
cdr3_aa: CSGTGTVLFDTQYF
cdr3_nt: TGCAGTGGCACCGGGACAGTTCTTTTTGATACGCAGTATTTT

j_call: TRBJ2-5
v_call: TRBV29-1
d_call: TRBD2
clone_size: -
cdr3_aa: CSVRGLAQETQYF
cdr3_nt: TGCAGCGTGAGGGGACTAGCTCAAGAGACCCAGTACTTC

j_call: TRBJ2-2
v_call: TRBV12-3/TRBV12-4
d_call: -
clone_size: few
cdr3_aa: CASGEQGGNTGELFF
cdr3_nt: TGTGCCAGCGGGGAACAGGGAGGTAACACCGGGGAGCTGTTTTTT

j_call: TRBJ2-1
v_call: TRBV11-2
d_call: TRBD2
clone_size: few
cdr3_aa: CASSLGGSFYNEQFF
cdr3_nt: TGTGCCAGCAGCTTAGGCGGGAGTTTCTACAATGAGCAGTTCTTC

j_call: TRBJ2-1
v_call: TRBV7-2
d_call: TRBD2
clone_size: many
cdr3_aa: CASSLGTSHNEQFF
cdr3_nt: TGTGCCAGCAGCTTAGGGACTAGCCACAATGAGCAGTTCTTC

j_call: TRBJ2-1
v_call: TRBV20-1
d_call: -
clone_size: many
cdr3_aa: CSARVSVYNEQFF
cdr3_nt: TGCAGTGCTAGAGTGAGTGTTTACAATGAGCAGTTCTTC

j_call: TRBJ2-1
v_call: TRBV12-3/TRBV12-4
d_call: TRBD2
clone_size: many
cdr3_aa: CASMGLAGLPSYNEQFF
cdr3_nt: TGTGCCAGCATGGGGCTAGCGGGGCTCCCCTCCTACAATGAGCAGTTCTTC

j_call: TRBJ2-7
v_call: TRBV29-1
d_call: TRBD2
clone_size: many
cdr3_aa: CSVEDSASGSYEQYF
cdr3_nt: TGCAGCGTTGAAGATTCGGCTAGCGGGAGCTACGAGCAGTACTTC

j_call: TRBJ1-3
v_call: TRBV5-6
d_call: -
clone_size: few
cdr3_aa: CASSNGQRSGNTIYF
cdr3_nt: TGTGCCAGCAGCAACGGACAGCGCTCTGGAAACACCATATATTTT

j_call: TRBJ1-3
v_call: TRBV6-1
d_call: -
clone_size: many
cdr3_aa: CASSEASRLKGNTIYF
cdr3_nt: TGTGCCAGCAGTGAAGCGTCCAGGCTTAAGGGAAACACCATATATTTT

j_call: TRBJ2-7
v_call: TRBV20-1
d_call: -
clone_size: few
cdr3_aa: CSARDRAPPGAQYF
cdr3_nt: TGCAGTGCTAGAGACAGGGCCCCGCCGGGGGCGCAGTACTTC

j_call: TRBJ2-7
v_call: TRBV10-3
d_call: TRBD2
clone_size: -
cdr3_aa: CAISAAGGRSYEQYF
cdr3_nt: TGTGCCATCAGTGCGGCGGGGGGGCGTTCCTACGAGCAGTACTTC

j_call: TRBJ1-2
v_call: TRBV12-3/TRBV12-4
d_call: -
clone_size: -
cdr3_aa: CASSPGQASMGYGYTF
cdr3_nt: TGTGCCAGCAGTCCCGGGCAGGCCTCTATGGGCTATGGCTACACCTTC

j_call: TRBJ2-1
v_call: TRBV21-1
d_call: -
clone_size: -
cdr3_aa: CASSIRNRREQFF
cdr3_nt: TGTGCCAGCAGCATTAGAAACCGACGGGAGCAGTTCTTC

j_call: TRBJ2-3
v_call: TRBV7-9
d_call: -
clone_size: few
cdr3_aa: CASTFLPLNNLVDTQYF
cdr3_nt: TGTGCCAGCACCTTTTTGCCCCTGAATAACTTGGTAGATACGCAGTATTTT

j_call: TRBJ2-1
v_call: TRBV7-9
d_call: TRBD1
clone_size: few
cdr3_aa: CASSPFDRGPYNEQFF
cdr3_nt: TGTGCCAGCAGCCCTTTCGACAGGGGGCCCTACAATGAGCAGTTCTTC

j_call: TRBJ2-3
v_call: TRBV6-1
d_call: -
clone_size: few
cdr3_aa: CASSPDRSSATDTQYF
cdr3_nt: TGTGCCAGCAGTCCGGACAGATCCTCTGCCACAGATACGCAGTATTTT

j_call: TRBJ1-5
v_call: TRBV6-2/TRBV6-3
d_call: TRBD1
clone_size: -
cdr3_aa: CASSYTTGYDQPQHF
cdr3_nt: TGTGCCAGCAGTTACACGACAGGGTACGATCAGCCCCAGCATTTT

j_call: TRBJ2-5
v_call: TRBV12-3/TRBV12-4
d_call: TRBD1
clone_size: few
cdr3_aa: CASSPGTGYQETQYF
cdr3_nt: TGTGCCAGCAGTCCGGGGACAGGGTACCAAGAGACCCAGTACTTC

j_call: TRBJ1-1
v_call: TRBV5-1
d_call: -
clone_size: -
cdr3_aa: CASTPLGATEAFF
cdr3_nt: TGCGCCAGCACCCCCCTAGGGGCCACTGAAGCTTTCTTT

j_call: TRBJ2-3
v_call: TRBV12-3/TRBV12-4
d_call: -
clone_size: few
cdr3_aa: CASSLVWKGTDTQYF
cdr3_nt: TGTGCCAGCAGTTTGGTTTGGAAAGGTACAGATACGCAGTATTTT

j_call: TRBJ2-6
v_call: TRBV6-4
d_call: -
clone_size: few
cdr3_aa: CASSDLPGSGANVLTF
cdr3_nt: TGTGCCAGCTCTGACTTGCCCGGCTCTGGAGCCAACGTCCTGACTTTC

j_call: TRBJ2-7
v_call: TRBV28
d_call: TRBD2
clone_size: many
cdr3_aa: CASSFSASGLLYEQYF
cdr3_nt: TGTGCCAGCAGTTTTTCTGCTAGCGGGTTACTCTACGAGCAGTACTTC

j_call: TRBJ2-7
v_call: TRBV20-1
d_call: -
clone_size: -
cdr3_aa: CSASHSPTSGGSYEQYF
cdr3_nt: TGCAGTGCTAGTCACTCCCCGACCTCAGGCGGGTCCTACGAGCAGTACTTC

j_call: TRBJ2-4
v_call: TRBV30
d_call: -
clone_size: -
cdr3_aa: CAWNGGSNIQYF
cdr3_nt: TGTGCCTGGAATGGGGGCAGTAACATTCAGTACTTC